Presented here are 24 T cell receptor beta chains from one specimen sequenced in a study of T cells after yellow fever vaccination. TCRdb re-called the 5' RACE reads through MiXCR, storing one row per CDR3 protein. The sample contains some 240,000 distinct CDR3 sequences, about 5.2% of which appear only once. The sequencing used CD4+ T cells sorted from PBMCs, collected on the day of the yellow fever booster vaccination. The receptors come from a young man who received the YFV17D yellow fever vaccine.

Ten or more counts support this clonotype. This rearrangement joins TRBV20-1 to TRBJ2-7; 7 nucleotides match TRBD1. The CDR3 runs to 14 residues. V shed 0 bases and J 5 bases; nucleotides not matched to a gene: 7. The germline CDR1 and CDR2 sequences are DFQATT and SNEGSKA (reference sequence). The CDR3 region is CSARDRRQGNEQYF. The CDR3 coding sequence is TGCAGTGCTAGAGATCGGAGACAGGGCAACGAGCAGTACTTC.

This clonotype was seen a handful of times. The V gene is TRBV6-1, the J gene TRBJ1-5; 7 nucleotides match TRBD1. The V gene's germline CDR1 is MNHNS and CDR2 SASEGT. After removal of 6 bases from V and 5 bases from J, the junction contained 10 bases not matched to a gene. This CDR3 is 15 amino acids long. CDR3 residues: CASSRYRGGDQPQHF. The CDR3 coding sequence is TGTGCCAGCAGCCGATACAGGGGTGGGGATCAGCCCCAGCATTTT.

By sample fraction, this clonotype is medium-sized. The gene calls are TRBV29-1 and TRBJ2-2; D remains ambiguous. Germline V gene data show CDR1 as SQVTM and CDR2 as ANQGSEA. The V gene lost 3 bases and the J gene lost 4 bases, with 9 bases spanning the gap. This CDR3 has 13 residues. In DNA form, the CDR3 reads TGCAGCGTTGACGGCCTAGGCACCGGGGAGCTGTTTTTT. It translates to CSVDGLGTGELFF.

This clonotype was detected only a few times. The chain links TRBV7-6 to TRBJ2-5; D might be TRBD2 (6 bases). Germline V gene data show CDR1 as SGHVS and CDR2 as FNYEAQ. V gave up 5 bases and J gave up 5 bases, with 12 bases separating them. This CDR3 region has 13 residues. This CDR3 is CASSGDWGETQYF. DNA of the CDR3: TGTGCCAGCAGCGGGGACTGGGGGGAGACCCAGTACTTC.

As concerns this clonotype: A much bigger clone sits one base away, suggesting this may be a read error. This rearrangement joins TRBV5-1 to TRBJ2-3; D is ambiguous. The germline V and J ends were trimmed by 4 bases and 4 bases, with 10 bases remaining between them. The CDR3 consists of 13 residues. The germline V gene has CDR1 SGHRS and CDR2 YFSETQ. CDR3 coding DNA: TGCGCCAGCAGCGATCAACTACCAGATACGCAGTATTTT. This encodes CASSDQLPDTQYF. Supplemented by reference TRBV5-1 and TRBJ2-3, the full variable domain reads KAGVTQTPRYLIKTRGQQVTLSCSPISGHRSVSWYQQTPGQGLQFLFEYFSETQRNKGNFPGRFSGRQFSNSRSEMNVSTLELGDSALYLCASSDQLPDTQYFGPGTRLTVL.

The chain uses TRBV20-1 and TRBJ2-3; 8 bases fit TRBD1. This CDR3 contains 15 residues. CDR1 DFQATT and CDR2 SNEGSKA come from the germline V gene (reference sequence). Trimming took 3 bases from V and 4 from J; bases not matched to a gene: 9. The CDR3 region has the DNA TGCAGTGCTAGTAGGCAGGGGGCTTGGGCAGATACGCAGTATTTT. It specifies CSASRQGAWADTQYF.

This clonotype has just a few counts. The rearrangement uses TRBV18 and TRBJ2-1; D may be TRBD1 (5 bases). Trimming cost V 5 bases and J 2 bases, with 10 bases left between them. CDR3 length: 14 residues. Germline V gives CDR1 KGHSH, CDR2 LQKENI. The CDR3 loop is CASSSDRTYNEQFF. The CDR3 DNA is TGTGCCAGCTCAAGCGACAGAACCTACAATGAGCAGTTCTTC.

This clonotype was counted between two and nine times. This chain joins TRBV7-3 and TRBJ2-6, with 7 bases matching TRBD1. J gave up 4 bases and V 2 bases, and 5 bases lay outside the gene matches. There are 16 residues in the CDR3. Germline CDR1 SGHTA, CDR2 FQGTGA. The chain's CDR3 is CASSLPTGAGANVLTF. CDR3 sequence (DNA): TGTGCCAGCAGCTTACCAACAGGGGCCGGGGCCAACGTCCTGACTTTC.

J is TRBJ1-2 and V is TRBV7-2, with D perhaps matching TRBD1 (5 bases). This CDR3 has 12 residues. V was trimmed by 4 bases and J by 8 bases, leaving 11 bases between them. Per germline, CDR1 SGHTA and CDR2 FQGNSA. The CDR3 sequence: CASSSWTMGYTF. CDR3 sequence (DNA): TGTGCCAGCAGCTCGTGGACAATGGGCTACACCTTC.

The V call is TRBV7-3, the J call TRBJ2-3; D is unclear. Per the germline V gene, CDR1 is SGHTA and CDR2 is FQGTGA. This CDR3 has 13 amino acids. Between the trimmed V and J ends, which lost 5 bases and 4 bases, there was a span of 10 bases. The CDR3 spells CASSDRVADTQYF. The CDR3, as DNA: TGTGCCAGCAGCGACCGAGTAGCAGATACGCAGTATTTT.

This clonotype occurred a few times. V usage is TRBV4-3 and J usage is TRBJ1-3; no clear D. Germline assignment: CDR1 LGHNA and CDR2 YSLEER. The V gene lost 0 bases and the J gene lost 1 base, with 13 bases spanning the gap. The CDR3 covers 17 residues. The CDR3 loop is CASSQDPFSASGNTIYF. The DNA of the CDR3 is TGCGCCAGCAGCCAAGACCCCTTCAGTGCATCTGGAAACACCATATATTTT.

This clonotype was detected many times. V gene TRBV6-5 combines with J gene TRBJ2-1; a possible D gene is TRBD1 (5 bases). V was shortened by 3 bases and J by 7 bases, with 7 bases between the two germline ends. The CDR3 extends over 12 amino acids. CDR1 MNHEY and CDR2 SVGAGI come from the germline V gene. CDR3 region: CASSYTGNEQFF. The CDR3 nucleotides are TGTGCCAGCAGTTATACAGGAAATGAGCAGTTCTTC.

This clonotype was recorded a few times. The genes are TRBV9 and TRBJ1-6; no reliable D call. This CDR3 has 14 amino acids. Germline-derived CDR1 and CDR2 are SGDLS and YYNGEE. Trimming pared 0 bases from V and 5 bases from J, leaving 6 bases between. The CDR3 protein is CASSVGRDNSPLHF. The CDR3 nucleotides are TGTGCCAGCAGCGTAGGCCGGGATAATTCACCCCTCCACTTT.

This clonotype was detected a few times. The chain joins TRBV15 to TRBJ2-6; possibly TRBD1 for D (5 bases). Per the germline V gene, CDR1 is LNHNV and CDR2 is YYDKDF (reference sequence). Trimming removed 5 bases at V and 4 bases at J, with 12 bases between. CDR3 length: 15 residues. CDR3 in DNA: TGTGCCACCAGCCCCGGCAGGGCCGGGGCCAACGTCCTGACTTTC. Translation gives CATSPGRAGANVLTF.

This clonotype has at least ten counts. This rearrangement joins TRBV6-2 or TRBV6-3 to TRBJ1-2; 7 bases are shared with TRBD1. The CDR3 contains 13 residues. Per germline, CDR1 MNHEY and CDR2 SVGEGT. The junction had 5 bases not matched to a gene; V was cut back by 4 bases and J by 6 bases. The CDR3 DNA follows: TGTGCCAGCAGTTGGGAGGGACAGCATGGCTACACCTTC. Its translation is CASSWEGQHGYTF.

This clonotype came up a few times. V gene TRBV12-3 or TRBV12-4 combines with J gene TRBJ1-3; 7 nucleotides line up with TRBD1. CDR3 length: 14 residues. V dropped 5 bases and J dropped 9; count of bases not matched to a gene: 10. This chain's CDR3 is CASSPTTGSGTIYF. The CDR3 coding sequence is TGTGCCAGCAGTCCTACGACAGGGTCGGGCACCATATATTTT.

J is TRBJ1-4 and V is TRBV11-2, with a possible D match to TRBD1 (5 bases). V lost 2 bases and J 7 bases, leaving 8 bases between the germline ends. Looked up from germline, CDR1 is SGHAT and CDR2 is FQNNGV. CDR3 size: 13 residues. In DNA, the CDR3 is TGTGCCAGCAGCTTATCAGACAGTGAAAAACTGTTTTTT. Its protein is CASSLSDSEKLFF. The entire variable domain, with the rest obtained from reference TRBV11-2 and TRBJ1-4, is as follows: EAGVAQSPRYKIIEKRQSVAFWCNPISGHATLYWYQQILGQGPKLLIQFQNNGVVDDSQLPKDRFSAERLKGVDSTLKIQPAKLEDSAVYLCASSLSDSEKLFFGSGTQLSVL.

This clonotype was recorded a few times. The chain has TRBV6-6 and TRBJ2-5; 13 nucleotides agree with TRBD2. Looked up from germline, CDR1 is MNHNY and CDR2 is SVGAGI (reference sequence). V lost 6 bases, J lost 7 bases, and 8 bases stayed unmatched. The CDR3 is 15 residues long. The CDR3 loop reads CASRGLAGRAMTQYF. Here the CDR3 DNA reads TGTGCCAGCAGGGGACTAGCGGGGAGGGCAATGACCCAGTACTTC.

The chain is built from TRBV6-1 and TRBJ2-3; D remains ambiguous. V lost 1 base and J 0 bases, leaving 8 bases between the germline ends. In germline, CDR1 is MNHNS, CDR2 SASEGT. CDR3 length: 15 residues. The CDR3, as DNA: TGTGCCAGCAGTGAAGGCGTGGTAAGCACAGATACGCAGTATTTT. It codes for CASSEGVVSTDTQYF.

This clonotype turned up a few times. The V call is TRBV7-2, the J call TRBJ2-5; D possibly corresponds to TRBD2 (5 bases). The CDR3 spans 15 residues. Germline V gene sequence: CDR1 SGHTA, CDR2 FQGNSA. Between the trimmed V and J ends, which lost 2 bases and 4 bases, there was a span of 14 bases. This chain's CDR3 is CASSLTWSSGETQYF. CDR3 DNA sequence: TGTGCCAGCAGCTTAACGTGGAGCAGCGGAGAGACCCAGTACTTC.

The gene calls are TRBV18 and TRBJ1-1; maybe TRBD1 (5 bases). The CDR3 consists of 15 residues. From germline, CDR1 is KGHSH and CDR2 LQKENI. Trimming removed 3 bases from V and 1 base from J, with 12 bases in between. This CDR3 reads CASSPNVGGNTEAFF. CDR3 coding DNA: TGTGCCAGCTCACCTAATGTGGGGGGGAACACTGAAGCTTTCTTT.

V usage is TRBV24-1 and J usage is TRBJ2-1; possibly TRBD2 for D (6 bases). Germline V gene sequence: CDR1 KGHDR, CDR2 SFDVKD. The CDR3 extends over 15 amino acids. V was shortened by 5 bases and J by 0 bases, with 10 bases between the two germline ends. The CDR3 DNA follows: TGTGCCACCAGTGGCGGGACCGACTCCTACAATGAGCAGTTCTTC. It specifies CATSGGTDSYNEQFF.

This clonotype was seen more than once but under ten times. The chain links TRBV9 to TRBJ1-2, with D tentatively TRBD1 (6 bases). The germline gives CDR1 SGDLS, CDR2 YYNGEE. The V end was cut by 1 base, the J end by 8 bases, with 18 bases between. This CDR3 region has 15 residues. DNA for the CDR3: TGTGCCAGCAGCGTAAGGGAAGGGAGTACAGGGGGCTACACCTTC. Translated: CASSVREGSTGGYTF.

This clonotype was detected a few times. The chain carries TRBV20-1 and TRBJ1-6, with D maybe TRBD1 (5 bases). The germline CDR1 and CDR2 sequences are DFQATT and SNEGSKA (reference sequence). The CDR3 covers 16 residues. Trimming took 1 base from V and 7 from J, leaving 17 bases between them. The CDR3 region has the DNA TGCAGTGCTAGAGTTGTGGGACCTGGAGGGAATTCACCCCTCCACTTT. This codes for CSARVVGPGGNSPLHF.